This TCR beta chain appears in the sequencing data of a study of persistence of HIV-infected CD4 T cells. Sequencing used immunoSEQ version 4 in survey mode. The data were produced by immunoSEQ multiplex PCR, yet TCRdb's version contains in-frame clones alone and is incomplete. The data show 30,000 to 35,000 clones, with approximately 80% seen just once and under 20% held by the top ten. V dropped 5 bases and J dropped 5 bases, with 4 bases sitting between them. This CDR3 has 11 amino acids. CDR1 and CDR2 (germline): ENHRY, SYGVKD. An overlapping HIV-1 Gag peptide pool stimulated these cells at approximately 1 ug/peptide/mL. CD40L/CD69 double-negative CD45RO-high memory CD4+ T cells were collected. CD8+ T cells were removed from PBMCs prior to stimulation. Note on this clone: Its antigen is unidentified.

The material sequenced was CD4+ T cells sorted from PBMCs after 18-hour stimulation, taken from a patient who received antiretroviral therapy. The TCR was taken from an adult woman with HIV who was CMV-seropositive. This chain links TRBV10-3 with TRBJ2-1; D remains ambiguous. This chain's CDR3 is CAISIDNEQFF. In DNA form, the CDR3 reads TGTGCCATCAGTATAGACAATGAGCAGTTCTTC.